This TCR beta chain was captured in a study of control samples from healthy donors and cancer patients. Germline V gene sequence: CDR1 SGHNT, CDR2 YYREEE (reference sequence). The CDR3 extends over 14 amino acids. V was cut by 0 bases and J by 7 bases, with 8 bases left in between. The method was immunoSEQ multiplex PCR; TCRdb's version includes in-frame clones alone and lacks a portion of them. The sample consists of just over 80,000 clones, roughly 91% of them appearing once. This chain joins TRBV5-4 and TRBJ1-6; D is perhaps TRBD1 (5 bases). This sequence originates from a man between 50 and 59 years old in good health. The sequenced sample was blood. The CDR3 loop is CASSLEAGNSPLHF. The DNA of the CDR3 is TGTGCCAGCAGCTTGGAGGCAGGGAATTCACCCCTCCACTTT.